These T cell receptor beta chains were read from a single sample in a study of blood T cells in healthy people across ages. TCRdb analysed the 5' RACE reads with MiXCR anew, one entry per CDR3 protein. The sample includes around 800,000 distinct CDR3 sequences, around 68% of them seen just once. The sequenced sample consisted of blood. Receptor source: a man between 25 and 39 years old in good health. Both conserved end residues are part of each CDR3. A D gene is named only where the DNA matches it firmly. Only some rows state a clone size, as once, few, many or a class for expanded clones.

clone size,D gene,V gene,CDR3 protein
.,.,TRBV6-2/TRBV6-3,CASSYRTGIEYF
.,.,TRBV5-5,CASSGQDRILETQYF
.,.,TRBV12-3/TRBV12-4,CASSLGTEQYEQYF
once,.,TRBV2,CASKEISSYNSPLHF
.,TRBD1,TRBV28,CASSTRDREMHGYTF
.,TRBD1,TRBV15,CATKTGEGANEKLFF
.,.,TRBV20-1,CSASPDRREYEQYF
.,.,TRBV28,CASSSPLQGGSETQYF
few,.,TRBV28,CASNADTLSSYEQYF
.,.,TRBV7-9,CASSLRQEINYGYTF
.,TRBD1,TRBV2,CASIVGTGGYEQYF
once,.,TRBV7-9,CASSLVADLTDTQYF
once,.,TRBV28,CASTLWAGELFF
few,TRBD2,TRBV20-1,CSAGSPSGNGEQYF
.,TRBD1,TRBV27,CASSFDATGGYSPLHF
.,TRBD1,TRBV10-3,CAISEPAAGTGKADTRYF
.,TRBD1,TRBV2,CASSESTGGRETQYF
.,TRBD1,TRBV7-9,CASSPLGQFSYNEQFF
.,TRBD2,TRBV27,CASRNVAGETQYF
.,.,TRBV4-3,CASSQLGQGGYNEQFF
.,.,TRBV7-9,CASSSLLLGPTDTQYF
few,.,TRBV6-2/TRBV6-3,CASSYEDATDTQYF
few,.,TRBV20-1,CSASRPRLANEKLFF
.,.,TRBV7-9,CASSPRQDGNTIYF
.,.,TRBV6-2/TRBV6-3,CASSTPWSDEQYF
.,.,TRBV20-1,CSARRQDGDTQYF
many,.,TRBV20-1,CSARGVGAAENYEQYF
.,.,TRBV10-3,CATLDAGRRNEQFF
few,.,TRBV12-3/TRBV12-4,CASSAGSETQYF
few,.,TRBV2,CASKVAGRDYEQYF
many,.,TRBV7-3,CASSSSVYEQFF
.,.,TRBV6-2/TRBV6-3,CASSYDGNSPLHF
once,.,TRBV6-6,CASSYSAGAGYTF
few,.,TRBV29-1,CSFAGVNEQYF
.,.,TRBV10-3,CAISEATLSYEQYF
.,.,TRBV12-3/TRBV12-4,CASSVRVSNQPQHF
.,.,TRBV7-2,CASSLRQGGNTQYF
.,.,TRBV7-2,CASSLIQTNSPLHF
.,.,TRBV5-1,CASSPREGTDTQYF
many,.,TRBV6-1,CASRLDSVSYNEQFF
.,TRBD1,TRBV7-9,CASSLSRQGWYGYTF
few,TRBD1,TRBV18,CASSPGQGTFSGANVLTF
few,TRBD1,TRBV29-1,CSVEQGARTGELFF
.,.,TRBV3-1,CASSMGGANVLTF
.,.,TRBV12-3/TRBV12-4,CATRTTNEQFF
few,.,TRBV7-9,CASSPGVNEKLFF
.,TRBD2,TRBV20-1,CSAANLAGTITDTQYF
.,TRBD1,TRBV29-1,CSVRQGGGTDTQYF
.,.,TRBV7-9,CASSIRGISYEQYF
.,.,TRBV20-1,CSARDITGPSYEQYF